The 9 T cell receptor beta chains listed next were all sequenced from one sample in a study of blood T cell repertoires in COVID-19. Here immunoSEQ multiplex PCR was the method, and the copy in TCRdb shows in-frame clones only, minus some. The sample carries 20,000 to 30,000 clones, 85% to 95% recorded once. Sample: peripheral blood. Source of these receptors: a woman aged 45-60 years with active COVID-19.

V usage is TRBV19 and J usage is TRBJ1-6; no reliable D call. The V gene's germline CDR1 is LNHDA and CDR2 SQIVND (reference sequence). V lost 4 bases and J 0 bases, leaving 4 bases between the germline ends. The CDR3 has 14 residues. As DNA, the CDR3 is TGTGCCAGTAGTAAGAGCTCCTATAATTCACCCCTCCACTTT. This encodes CASSKSSYNSPLHF. The entire variable domain, with the rest obtained from reference TRBV19 and TRBJ1-6, is as follows: DGGITQSPKYLFRKEGQNVTLSCEQNLNHDAMYWYRQDPGQGLRLIYYSQIVNDFQKGDIAEGYSVSREKKESFPLTVTSAQKNPTAFYLCASSKSSYNSPLHFGNGTRLTVT.

This chain links TRBV27 with TRBJ1-5; possibly TRBD1 for D (5 bases). CDR1 is MNHEY and CDR2 is SMNVEV in the germline V gene (reference sequence). Trimming removed 4 bases from V and 3 bases from J, with 13 bases in between. The CDR3 length is 15 residues. Written as DNA, the CDR3 is TGTGCCAGCAGTTCACAGGTTTCCTTCAATCAGCCCCAGCATTTT. It encodes CASSSQVSFNQPQHF.

This chain connects TRBV5-6 to TRBJ2-5, with TRBD2 matching over 10 bases. This CDR3 has 16 amino acids. CDR1 SGHDT and CDR2 YYEEEE come from the germline V gene. V shed 1 base and J 5 bases; nucleotides not matched to a gene: 8. CDR3 bases: TGTGCCAGCAGCTTGAAAAGGCTAGCGGGAGTGGAGACCCAGTACTTC. It specifies CASSLKRLAGVETQYF.

J is TRBJ2-1 and V is TRBV24-1; TRBD2 agrees at 13 bases. This CDR3 has 17 residues. Germline CDR1 and CDR2: KGHDR and SFDVKD. V gave up 4 bases and J gave up 9 bases; unmatched junction bases: 11. The chain's CDR3 is CATSDPGLAGVKGEQFF. In DNA form, the CDR3 reads TGTGCCACCAGTGACCCTGGACTAGCGGGAGTAAAGGGTGAGCAGTTCTTC.

The chain employs TRBV2 and TRBJ1-1, with D possibly TRBD1 on 6 matching bases. With 5 bases removed from V and 1 base from J, the gap between germline ends came to 11 bases. The CDR3 covers 14 residues. Looked up from germline, CDR1 is SNHLY and CDR2 is FYNNEI. The CDR3 DNA sequence: TGTGCCAGCAGTACCCTAGGGGGGAACACTGAAGCTTTCTTT. This translates into CASSTLGGNTEAFF.

The chain links TRBV2 to TRBJ2-5, with 7 bases identical to TRBD2. J gave up 1 base and V 6 bases, and 2 bases lay outside the gene matches. The CDR3 extends over 13 amino acids. Germline CDR1 reads SNHLY; CDR2 reads FYNNEI. CDR3 bases: TGTGCCAGCAGACGGACTAGCCAAGAGACCCAGTACTTC. Amino acids: CASRRTSQETQYF.

This rearrangement joins TRBV10-3 to TRBJ2-1, with TRBD2 matching over 7 bases. Trimming removed 0 bases from V and 7 bases from J; junction bases left unmatched: 6. The CDR3 length is 15 residues. CDR1 is ENHRY, CDR2 SYGVKD, per germline. The CDR3 DNA is TGTGCCATCAGTGAGTCGATTACTAGCGTGAATGAGCAGTTCTTC. As protein: CAISESITSVNEQFF.

The chain combines TRBV9 with TRBJ2-1; a possible D gene is TRBD2 (5 bases). Germline V gives CDR1 SGDLS, CDR2 YYNGEE. V was pared by 4 bases and J by 3 bases, with 11 bases between. The CDR3 sequence is 14 residues long. The CDR3 here is CASSNSRDYNEQFF. The CDR3 coding sequence is TGTGCCAGCAGCAATTCCCGGGACTACAATGAGCAGTTCTTC. The whole variable domain, filled in from reference TRBV9 and TRBJ2-1, reads DSGVTQTPKHLITATGQRVTLRCSPRSGDLSVYWYQQSLDQGLQFLIQYYNGEERAKGNILERFSAQQFPDLHSELNLSSLELGDSALYFCASSNSRDYNEQFFGPGTRLTVL.

The chain has TRBV6-5 and TRBJ1-1, with TRBD1 identical over 9 bases. CDR1 is MNHEY, CDR2 SVGAGI, per germline. V dropped 8 bases and J dropped 0; count of bases not matched to a gene: 4. This CDR3 is built from 14 residues. The CDR3 is CASLTGGLNTEAFF. CDR3 DNA: TGTGCCAGCCTGACAGGGGGGTTGAACACTGAAGCTTTCTTT.